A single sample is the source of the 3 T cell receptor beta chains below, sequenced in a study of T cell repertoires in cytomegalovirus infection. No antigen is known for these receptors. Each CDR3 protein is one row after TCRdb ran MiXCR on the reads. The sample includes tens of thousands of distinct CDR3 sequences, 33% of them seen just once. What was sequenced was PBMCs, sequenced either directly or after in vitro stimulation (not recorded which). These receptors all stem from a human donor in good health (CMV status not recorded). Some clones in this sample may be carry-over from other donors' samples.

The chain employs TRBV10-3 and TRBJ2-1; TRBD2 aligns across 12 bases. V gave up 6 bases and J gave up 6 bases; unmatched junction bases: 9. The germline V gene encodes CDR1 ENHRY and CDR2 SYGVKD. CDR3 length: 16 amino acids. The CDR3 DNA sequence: TGTGCCATCAGCGAACCGGGACTAGCGGGTAGCAATGAGCAGTTCTTC. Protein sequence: CAISEPGLAGSNEQFF.

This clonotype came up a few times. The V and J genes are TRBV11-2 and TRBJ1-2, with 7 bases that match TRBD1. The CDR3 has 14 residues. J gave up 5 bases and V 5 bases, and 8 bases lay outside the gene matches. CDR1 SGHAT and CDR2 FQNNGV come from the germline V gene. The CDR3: CASSRYGTEYGYTF. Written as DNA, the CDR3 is TGTGCCAGCAGCCGTTATGGGACAGAGTATGGCTACACCTTC.

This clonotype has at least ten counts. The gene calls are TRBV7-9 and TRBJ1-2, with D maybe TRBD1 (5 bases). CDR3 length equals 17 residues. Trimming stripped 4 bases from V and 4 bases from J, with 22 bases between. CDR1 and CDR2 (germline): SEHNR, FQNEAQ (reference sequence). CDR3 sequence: CASSSFHSLQGGYGYTF. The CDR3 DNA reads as TGTGCCAGCAGCTCCTTCCACAGCCTCCAGGGTGGCTATGGCTACACCTTC.